This entry features one T cell receptor beta chain sequence. MiXCR, applied by TCRdb to the 5' RACE reads, yields one record per CDR3 protein. Of 60,000 to 75,000 distinct CDR3 sequences listed, around 7% were seen once; the top ten hold around a third. The source of the sample is a study of T cells after yellow fever vaccination. The sample consisted of CD8+ T cells sorted from PBMCs, taken around 45 days after the first yellow fever vaccination. This sequence originates from a man aged 18 to 35 who received the YFV17D yellow fever vaccine.

CDR3: CAMGPEVRRNEQFF. In DNA form, the CDR3 reads TGTGCCATGGGCCCCGAGGTCCGCCGCAATGAGCAGTTCTTC. The chain recombines TRBV5-6 with TRBJ2-1; D is uncertain. The CDR3 totals 14 residues. Trimming stripped 9 bases from V and 6 bases from J, with 19 bases between. Germline V gene sequence: CDR1 SGHDT, CDR2 YYEEEE.